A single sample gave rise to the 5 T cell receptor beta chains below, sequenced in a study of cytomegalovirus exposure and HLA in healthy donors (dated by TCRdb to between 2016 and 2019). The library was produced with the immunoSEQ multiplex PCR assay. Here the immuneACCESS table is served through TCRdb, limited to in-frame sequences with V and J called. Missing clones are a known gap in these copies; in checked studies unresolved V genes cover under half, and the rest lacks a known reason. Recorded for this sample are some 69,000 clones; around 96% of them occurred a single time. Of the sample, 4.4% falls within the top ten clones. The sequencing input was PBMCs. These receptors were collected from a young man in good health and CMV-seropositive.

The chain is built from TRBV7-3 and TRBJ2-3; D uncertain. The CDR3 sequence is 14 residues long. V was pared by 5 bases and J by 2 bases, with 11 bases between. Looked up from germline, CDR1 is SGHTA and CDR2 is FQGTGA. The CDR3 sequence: CASSTRPDTDTQYF. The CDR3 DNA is TGTGCCAGCAGCACCCGCCCAGACACAGATACGCAGTATTTT.

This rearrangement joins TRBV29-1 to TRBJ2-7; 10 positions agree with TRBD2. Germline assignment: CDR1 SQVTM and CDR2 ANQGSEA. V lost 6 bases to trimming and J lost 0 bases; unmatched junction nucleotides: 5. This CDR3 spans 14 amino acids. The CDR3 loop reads CSVRTSGNSYEQYF. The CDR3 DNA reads TGCAGCGTGCGGACTAGCGGTAACTCCTACGAGCAGTACTTC.

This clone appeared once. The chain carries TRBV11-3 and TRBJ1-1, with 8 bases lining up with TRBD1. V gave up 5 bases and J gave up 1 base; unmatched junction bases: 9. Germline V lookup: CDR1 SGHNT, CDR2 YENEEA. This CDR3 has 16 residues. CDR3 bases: TGTGCCAGCAGCCCCAGGAGGGGACAGGCGAACACTGAAGCTTTCTTT. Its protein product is CASSPRRGQANTEAFF.

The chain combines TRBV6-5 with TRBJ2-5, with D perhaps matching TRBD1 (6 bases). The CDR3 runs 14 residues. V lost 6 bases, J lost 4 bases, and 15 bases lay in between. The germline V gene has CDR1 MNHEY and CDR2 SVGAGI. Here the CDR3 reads CASRPPWGPETQYF. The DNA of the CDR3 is TGTGCCAGCAGGCCTCCTTGGGGGCCAGAGACCCAGTACTTC.

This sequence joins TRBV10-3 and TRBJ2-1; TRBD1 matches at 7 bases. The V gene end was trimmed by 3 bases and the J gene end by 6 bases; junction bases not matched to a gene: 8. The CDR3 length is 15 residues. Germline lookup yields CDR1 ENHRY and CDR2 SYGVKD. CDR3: CAISEGDRDVNEQFF. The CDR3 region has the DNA TGTGCCATCAGTGAAGGTGACAGGGACGTCAATGAGCAGTTCTTC.